This is a list of T cell receptor beta chains from one sample in a study of OX40 agonist ivuxolimab in advanced cancers. Sequenced by immunoSEQ multiplex PCR; TCRdb stores in-frame clones only, minus some. The data show 65,000 to 90,000 clones, with around nine tenths seen just once and 0.65% to 0.95% held by the top ten. Sequencing was performed on CD4+ or CD8+ T cells sorted from blood, taken in a trial of the OX40 agonist ivuxolimab. These receptors were collected from an adult with an advanced solid tumor such as melanoma, head and neck, liver or kidney cancer. The CDR3 runs from the conserved cysteine through the conserved F or W. D genes are given only for firm matches. Only some rows state a clone size, as once, few, many or a class for expanded clones.

CDR3 length	J gene	clone size	V gene	D gene	CDR3 DNA	CDR3 protein
13	TRBJ1-1	few	TRBV28	.	TGTGCCAGCAGCCCTCAGAAGGGGGCTGAAGCTTTCTTT	CASSPQKGAEAFF
15	TRBJ2-7	.	TRBV7-2	TRBD1	TGTGCCAGCAGCCCAAGGACAGGGGGGACCTACGAGCAGTACTTC	CASSPRTGGTYEQYF
15	TRBJ2-4	.	TRBV29-1	.	TGCAGCGTTGAAGATCATCGGAGAGCCAAAAACATTCAGTACTTC	CSVEDHRRAKNIQYF
14	TRBJ2-1	.	TRBV30	TRBD2	TGTGCCTGGAGTGACCTAGCGGGTGAGAGTGAGCAGTTCTTC	CAWSDLAGESEQFF
17	TRBJ2-1	.	TRBV5-4	TRBD2	TGTGCCAGCAGCTTGGGGGCTAGCGGGAAGATTTACAATGAGCAGTTCTTC	CASSLGASGKIYNEQFF
14	TRBJ2-7	.	TRBV19	TRBD2	TGTGCCAGTAGTAGAACTAGCGGCTCCTACGAGCAGTACTTC	CASSRTSGSYEQYF
18	TRBJ2-1	.	TRBV7-2	TRBD2	TGTGCCAGCAGCCTCACTGGTACTAGCGGGAGGGTATACAATGAGCAGTTCTTC	CASSLTGTSGRVYNEQFF
15	TRBJ2-7	.	TRBV11-3	.	TGTGCCAGCAGCTTTAGATCCAGCAGCTCCTACGAGCAGTACTTC	CASSFRSSSSYEQYF
13	TRBJ2-3	.	TRBV4-3	.	TGCGCCAGCAGCCAAACTAGCACAGATACGCAGTATTTT	CASSQTSTDTQYF
14	TRBJ2-7	.	TRBV2	TRBD2	TGTGCCACAAGACTAGCGGGCCTCTCCTACGAGCAGTACTTC	CATRLAGLSYEQYF
16	TRBJ2-2	.	TRBV9	TRBD2	TGTGCCAGCAGCGTGCTAGCGGGAGTCGAAACCGGGGAGCTGTTTTTT	CASSVLAGVETGELFF
17	TRBJ1-2	.	TRBV28	.	TGTGCCAGCAGGTGGGGGGGGACTCCTAGAGCTAACTATGGCTACACCTTC	CASRWGGTPRANYGYTF
14	TRBJ2-3	.	TRBV7-3	.	TGTGCCAGCAGCGACCAACCTAGCACAGATACGCAGTATTTT	CASSDQPSTDTQYF
13	TRBJ2-3	.	TRBV29-1	TRBD2	TGCAGCGTTGATGGCGATAGCGGGAGCGTTCCGTATTTT	CSVDGDSGSVPYF
16	TRBJ2-6	.	TRBV27	.	TGTGCCAGCAGTCCCGTTTCCCTCTCTGGGGCCAACGTCCTGACTTTC	CASSPVSLSGANVLTF
14	TRBJ2-7	.	TRBV11-2	TRBD1	TGTGCCAGCAGCTTAGACAGGGACAGCTACGAGCAGTACTTC	CASSLDRDSYEQYF
16	TRBJ2-6	.	TRBV7-9	.	TGTGCCAGCAACTCGTGGGGAGTTGCTGGGGCCAACGTCCTGACTTTC	CASNSWGVAGANVLTF
16	TRBJ2-1	.	TRBV6-6	.	TGTGCCAGCAGACAACCGATTTCGGGATTTGTAGATGAGCAGTTCTTC	CASRQPISGFVDEQFF
13	TRBJ1-1	.	TRBV7-3	.	TGTGCCAGCAGCTTTGGCAGGGGAACTGAAGCTTTCTTT	CASSFGRGTEAFF
12	TRBJ2-5	.	TRBV29-1	TRBD2	TGCAGCCTTCCCTCCGGGGGGGAGACCCAGTACTTC	CSLPSGGETQYF
14	TRBJ2-7	once	TRBV7-9	TRBD2	TGTGCCAGCAGCTTAACTAGCGGCCCCTACGAGCAGTACTTC	CASSLTSGPYEQYF
15	TRBJ1-2	.	TRBV2	TRBD1	TGTGCCAGCAGACCTACCGGACAGGGGGCTTGGGGCTACACCTTC	CASRPTGQGAWGYTF
13	TRBJ1-5	.	TRBV30	TRBD1	TGTGCTGTTGACAGGGGCCACCTTCAGCCCCAGCATTTT	CAVDRGHLQPQHF
14	TRBJ2-2	.	TRBV14	TRBD1	TGTGCCAGCAGCCGCGTCAGGGGGCCCGGGGAGCTGTTTTTT	CASSRVRGPGELFF
16	TRBJ2-1	.	TRBV9	.	TGTGCCAGCAGCGTAGCGGTGGGAATTACGCGAAATGAGCAGTTCTTC	CASSVAVGITRNEQFF
17	TRBJ2-1	.	TRBV7-2	.	TGTGCCAGCAGCTACAGGAGGGGGGGGAGCTCCTACAATGAGCAGTTCTTC	CASSYRRGGSSYNEQFF
16	TRBJ2-6	.	TRBV28	TRBD1	TGTGCCAGCAGTTTAGGGACAGCCCCTGGGGCCAACGTCCTGACTTTC	CASSLGTAPGANVLTF
15	TRBJ2-1	.	TRBV9	.	.	CASSVGPGAGHKEFF
17	TRBJ1-1	.	TRBV15	TRBD1	TGTGCCACCAGCAGAGATTACCGGACAGGGGGGTACACTGAAGCTTTCTTT	CATSRDYRTGGYTEAFF
12	TRBJ1-5	.	TRBV25-1	.	TGTGCCAGCAGAGGGGATGGCCAGCCCCAGCATTTT	CASRGDGQPQHF
15	TRBJ1-1	.	TRBV6-5	.	TGTGCCAGCGTACCCGGACAGTCGAGGAACACTGAAGCTTTCTTT	CASVPGQSRNTEAFF
17	TRBJ2-2	.	TRBV27	TRBD1	TGTGCCAGCAGTTTCTTGGGACAGGGCCGTAGCACCGGGGAGCTGTTTTTT	CASSFLGQGRSTGELFF
15	TRBJ2-7	.	TRBV5-1	TRBD2	TGCGCCAGCAGCTTGACACCTAGCGGAAGTTGGAGGCAGTACTTC	CASSLTPSGSWRQYF
14	TRBJ2-2	.	TRBV9	.	TGTGCCAGCAGCGTAGACGGGAACACCGGGGAGCTGTTTTTT	CASSVDGNTGELFF
16	TRBJ2-5	.	TRBV9	.	TGTGCCAGCAGCGTAGGAGGGAAGGGTTGGCCGGAGACCCAGTACTTC	CASSVGGKGWPETQYF
13	TRBJ2-3	.	TRBV7-8	.	TGTGCCAGCAGCTCAACGGTGGGAGATACGCAGTATTTT	CASSSTVGDTQYF
14	TRBJ2-7	.	TRBV27	TRBD1	TGTGCCAGCAGAAAAGGCACAGGGGCCTACGAGCAGTACTTC	CASRKGTGAYEQYF
17	TRBJ2-1	.	TRBV9	TRBD2	TGTGCCAGCAGCGTACAACCTCTAGCGGGAGGGGGGAATGAGCAGTTCTTC	CASSVQPLAGGGNEQFF
14	TRBJ2-7	.	TRBV7-2	.	TGTGCCAGCAGCCTACAGCGGAACTCCTACGAGCAGTACTTC	CASSLQRNSYEQYF
18	TRBJ1-5	.	TRBV4-3	TRBD1	TGCGCCAGCAGCCACGGACCCGGGACAGGGGGAAGCAATCAGCCCCAGCATTTT	CASSHGPGTGGSNQPQHF
14	TRBJ2-1	.	TRBV6-1	TRBD2	TGTGCCAGCAGGGGACTAGCGACCTACAATGAGCAGTTCTTC	CASRGLATYNEQFF
15	TRBJ2-7	once	TRBV11-2	TRBD2	TGTGCCAGCAGCCGGACTAGCGGGACGTCCTACGAGCAGTACTTC	CASSRTSGTSYEQYF
12	TRBJ2-7	.	TRBV6-1	.	TGTGCCAGCACGCCAGACTCCTACGAGCAGTACTTC	CASTPDSYEQYF
14	TRBJ2-7	.	TRBV6-5	TRBD1	TGTGCCAGCAGCAGGACAGGGGTTGGGTACGAGCAGTACTTC	CASSRTGVGYEQYF
14	TRBJ2-7	.	TRBV5-1	.	TGCGCCAGCAGCTTGGGCGGTAGCTCCTACGAGCAGTACTTC	CASSLGGSSYEQYF
14	TRBJ2-3	.	TRBV7-9	.	TGTGCCAGCACCCTATCCGGCCCGGCGGAAGAGCAGTATTTT	CASTLSGPAEEQYF